This TCR beta chain was recorded in a study of T cell responses to AZD1222 COVID-19 vaccine. Germline lookup yields CDR1 SEHNR and CDR2 FQNEAQ (reference sequence). The CDR3 is 14 residues long. V was cut by 1 base and J by 4 bases, with 10 bases left in between. Study-wide results and caveats: Distributed over spike, vaccine-associated CD4 TCRs predominated at 160-218 and 743-854.

Only in-frame clones appear in the TCRdb table, and some are missing; sequencing was by immunoSEQ multiplex PCR. This table has tens of thousands of clones, less than 90% appearing once. In regard to this clone: Its antigen is unknown.

The sequenced sample was peripheral blood, obtained on day 0 of AZD1222 vaccination. This TCR derives from an adult in good health. The V call is TRBV7-9, the J call TRBJ1-2; tentatively, D is TRBD1 (5 bases). The DNA of the CDR3 is TGTGCCAGCAGCTTAGGGGAGGGACTCTATGGCTACACCTTC. Residues: CASSLGEGLYGYTF.